This TCR beta chain came from a study of CD8+ T cells in alopecia areata. General study findings and limits: With patients, TCR sharing proved less clear than in mice, a difference possibly related to HLA.

As the sequencing template, cDNA was produced by extracting RNA and reverse transcribing it. Data came from immunoSEQ multiplex PCR; TCRdb stores just in-frame clones and leaves some out. Here the sample spans under 250,000 clones, just over 55% being singletons. V gave up 4 bases and J gave up 5 bases, with 5 bases separating them. CDR3 size: 10 residues. Germline values: CDR1 SQVTM, CDR2 ANQGSEA. This clone was seen only a few times. Its antigen is unknown. The same CDR3 also results from other DNA sequences found in this sample. The sample taken for sequencing was CD8+ T cells sorted from blood. This chain links TRBV29-1 with TRBJ1-1, with unresolved D. The receptor's source is a human donor in good health. The CDR3 here is CSVAGTEAFF. The CDR3 DNA is TGCAGCGTTGCCGGGACTGAAGCTTTCTTT.